This TCR beta chain was sequenced during a study of blood T cell repertoires in COVID-19. Study summary: Donors in the United States, Italy and Spain gave samples during acute or convalescent COVID-19.

The germline CDR1 and CDR2 sequences are SQVTM and ANQGSEA. This CDR3 is built from 12 residues. V lost 4 bases and J lost 8, with 12 bases in between. TCRdb's copy holds only in-frame clones and misses some; the assay was immunoSEQ multiplex PCR. The top ten clones hold approximately 4.2% of a sample with approximately 300,000 clones, 75% to 90% of them seen once. The V gene is TRBV29-1, the J gene TRBJ2-1; D remains ambiguous. Sequencing was carried out using peripheral blood. The TCR originated in a man in his forties or fifties with acute or convalescent COVID-19. The CDR3 DNA is TGCAGCGTTGTGGTGGGCGTGGATGAGCAGTTCTTC. Protein sequence: CSVVVGVDEQFF.